This TCR beta chain was obtained from a study of shared clonotypes between healthy human individuals (dated by TCRdb to 2018 to 2021). With regard to the full study: The cohort comprised a couple of women and a few men aged 18 to 49 years. Per donor, three plates each were used for CD4 naive and CD4 memory, two for CD8 naive, and one for CD8 memory. To estimate repertoire size and how much clonotypes are shared between individuals, the study performed deep sequencing of blood TCR repertoires from roughly five healthy adults. To increase sequencing depth and limit assay-specific biases, different laboratories used diverse techniques to prepare libraries and sequence TCR repertoires. Per donor, leukapheresis produced somewhere between about 0.8 and 9 billion PBMCs.

About this clone itself: No antigen is known for it. No qualities accompany the bases; no much larger clone lies one base away.

The CDR3 spans 13 residues, from the cysteine through the phenylalanine. The sequence is cut down to CDR3 DNA, 39 bases in frame from base 1. The germline V gene yields LGHNT for CDR1 and FRNRAP for CDR2. V lost 4 bases and J lost 2 bases; the stretch between them is 6 bases long. TCR CDR3 regions were amplified from genomic DNA by multiplex PCR using the deep immunoSEQ assay. Extracted genomic DNA from each cell subset was distributed evenly across all wells of several immunoSEQ 96-well plates, and each plate was treated as a replicate. Each replicate PCR for sorted subsets received about 220 ng genomic DNA, equal to 30,000 or so T cell genomes. Purified libraries were quantified with a Qubit 3.0 fluorometer, sized on a Bioanalyzer 2100, and re-quantified with the KAPA Library Quantification kit. Each immunoSEQ 96-well plate was sequenced on its own single-read 150-cycle Illumina NextSeq 550 flow cell. The source study handled its data this way. The immunoSEQ output contained only junctional sequences without quality scores, so filtering could not match that applied to full-length reads. To assign V/J genes and CDR3, sequences were annotated using PyIR, a Python wrapper for IgBLAST v1.9, with IMGT germline references. Reads were filtered out if the reads had weak V/J assignments (E-value above 1e-6), no CDR3, stop codons, out-of-frame junctions, or ambiguous translated residues. A V3J clonotype was defined by an identical inferred V gene, J gene, and CDR3 amino acid sequence. Percentage overlap between repertoires was computed as shared unique clonotypes divided by the size of the smaller repertoire. Three approaches were used to assess repertoire richness: RTK rarefaction, the Chao1 estimator, and Recon v2.1 estimates of unobserved clonotypes. For all TCRbeta clonotypes obtained by the gDNA method from a few donors, generation probabilities were computed with OLGA. TCRdb provides this immuneACCESS table in a form limited to in-frame rearrangements. Some clones are lacking; in checked studies, under half of them reflect an unresolved V gene, and why the rest are absent is not known. V and J calls and clone size follow that table, whereas D and trimming were derived from the DNA. Counted in this sample were 2 million to 2.5 million clones; approximately 94% of them appeared once. Of the sample, roughly 0.36% falls within the top ten clones.

Healthy HIV-negative adults with no recently reported acute infections or vaccinations were included as donors. Only Caucasian adults living in Nashville, Tennessee, USA were represented among the donors. CD4+ T cells were enriched by magnetic negative selection; naive cells were then positively selected on CD45RA, and the negative fraction formed the memory subset. After blood collection by leukapheresis, PBMCs were isolated using Ficoll-Histopaque density gradient centrifugation and then cryopreserved in the vapor phase of liquid nitrogen. Analytical flow cytometry was used to check the purity and quantity of every magnetically sorted T cell population. Genomic DNA was isolated from every sorted fraction and measured by UV absorbance on a Nanodrop 2000c. The study at large found these results: Based on pairwise subsampling, the degree of clonotype sharing among donors was expected to be affected by sequencing depth. When four donors were compared, the shared fraction of clonotypes was 5% to 6.5% for naive CD4, 3% to 4% for naive CD8, 2.3% for memory CD4, and 0.4% for memory CD8. Because the study included only a small number of donors, the genetic and exposure-history diversity represented was limited. Rarefaction of sorted-subset datasets indicated incomplete sequencing despite the large sequencing depth. Only blood was sampled, and tissue TCR repertoires likely differ from those in blood. Compared with non-shared clonotypes, clonotypes shared by all four sorted-subset donors had higher generation probabilities. Larger estimated clonotype richness was generally found for naive subsets than for memory subsets.

The sequence was collected from a man between 18 and 29 years old in good health. Some clones in this sample may be carry-over from other donors' samples. The specimen sequenced was naive CD4+ T cells from PBMCs. The cell subset or site tag for this specimen amounts to: CD45RA+ positively selected. Rearrangement joined TRBV12-5 to TRBJ1-5; the D gene cannot be resolved reliably. The DNA sequence is given as TGTGCTAGTGGTTCGAGGGGCAATCAGCCCCAGCATTTT. This gives the protein CASGSRGNQPQHF.